These 10 T cell receptor beta chains originate from one sample sequenced in a study of graft-versus-host responses after intestinal transplantation. Repertoires were generated with immunoSEQ multiplex PCR, while TCRdb's copy carries only in-frame clones and drops some. The sample lists 98,000 or so clones, roughly 86% occurring once. The sequenced sample was PBMCs, obtained 255 days after intestinal transplant. The receptors were gathered from a human patient who received an intestinal transplant, so some T cells may come from the graft donor.

The J gene is TRBJ1-1, the V gene TRBV11-2; D remains ambiguous. The CDR3 is made up of 13 amino acids. The germline V gene encodes CDR1 SGHAT and CDR2 FQNNGV. The germline V and J ends were trimmed by 6 bases and 7 bases, with 15 bases remaining between them. The CDR3 coding sequence is TGTGCCAGCAGTCGTCGGGGTTCGGGTGAAGCTTTCTTT. Its translation is CASSRRGSGEAFF.

This chain uses TRBV7-2 with TRBJ1-5, with TRBD1 matching over 7 bases. Per the germline V gene, CDR1 is SGHTA and CDR2 is FQGNSA. CDR3 size: 16 residues. J lost 7 bases, V lost 5 bases, and 14 bases had no gene match. The CDR3 region has the DNA TGTGCCAGCAGCGGTACAGGGGCCCGAGTTCAGCAGCCCCAGCATTTT. It specifies CASSGTGARVQQPQHF.

The rearrangement uses TRBV28 and TRBJ2-7; no reliable D call. The CDR3 runs 15 residues. V lost 5 bases and J lost 2, with 16 bases in between. CDR1 and CDR2 from the germline V gene are MDHEN and SYDVKM. CDR3 residues: CASSGPAGKAYEQYF. The CDR3 DNA is TGTGCCAGCAGTGGACCTGCAGGAAAAGCCTACGAGCAGTACTTC.

The chain joins TRBV6-5 to TRBJ2-4; no clear D. The CDR3 extends over 14 amino acids. The germline V gene encodes CDR1 MNHEY and CDR2 SVGAGI. V was cut by 5 bases and J by 7 bases, with 15 bases left in between. For the CDR3, the DNA is TGTGCCAGCAGTGAACTCCTAGAACTGAACATTCAGTACTTC. It is translated as CASSELLELNIQYF.

The rearrangement joins TRBV10-3 to TRBJ2-5; 7 bases are a match to TRBD1. CDR3 length: 14 amino acids. V lost 5 bases, J lost 4 bases, and 7 bases stayed unmatched. Looked up from germline, CDR1 is ENHRY and CDR2 is SYGVKD. The CDR3 DNA sequence: TGTGCCATCAGTTCCGGGACAGAGCTAGAGACCCAGTACTTC. Encoded protein: CAISSGTELETQYF.

CDR3 bases: TGTGCCAGCAGTTTATCAAATCATCCGGGACACATGAGCTCCTACAATGAGCAGTTCTTC. It is translated as CASSLSNHPGHMSSYNEQFF. This chain connects TRBV27 to TRBJ2-1, with D perhaps matching TRBD1 (6 bases). The V and J ends lost 0 bases and 0 bases respectively, with 21 bases between them. Per germline, CDR1 MNHEY and CDR2 SMNVEV (reference sequence). The CDR3 contains 20 residues.

The chain combines TRBV7-2 with TRBJ1-2, with TRBD1 as a possible D gene (6 bases). CDR3 length equals 16 residues. V gave up 0 bases and J gave up 4 bases, with 15 bases separating them. Germline CDR1 is SGHTA and CDR2 is FQGNSA. DNA for the CDR3: TGTGCCAGCAGCTTAGCGGGAAGGACAGCCAGCTATGGCTACACCTTC. Its translation is CASSLAGRTASYGYTF.

V and J are TRBV20-1 and TRBJ2-7; D unclear. Germline V gene sequence: CDR1 DFQATT, CDR2 SNEGSKA (reference sequence). This CDR3 has 9 amino acids. V was clipped by 5 bases and J by 2 bases, with 1 base between them. The DNA of the CDR3 is TGCAGTGCTGCCTACGAGCAGTACTTC. It is translated as CSAAYEQYF.

In this sample, this clone turned up once. The chain combines TRBV13 with TRBJ2-2; TRBD1 agrees at 7 bases. Germline trimming cut 5 bases from V and 5 bases from J; bases unmatched to any gene: 5. Germline-derived CDR1 and CDR2 are PRHDT and FYEKMQ (reference sequence). The CDR3 sequence is 14 residues long. In DNA form, the CDR3 reads TGTGCCAGCAGCGGTCGACAGGGAACCGGGGAGCTGTTTTTT. Translating gives CASSGRQGTGELFF.

This rearrangement joins TRBV5-4 to TRBJ2-5; D call uncertain. Germline CDR1 reads SGHNT; CDR2 reads YYREEE (reference sequence). The CDR3 length is 11 residues. Trimming took off 7 bases at V and 1 base at J, with 5 bases between the two ends. CDR3 bases: TGTGCCAGCGGCAGCCAAGAGACCCAGTACTTC. It translates to CASGSQETQYF. The full variable domain, rest sourced from reference TRBV5-4 and TRBJ2-5, is ETGVTQSPTHLIKTRGQQVTLRCSSQSGHNTVSWYQQALGQGPQFIFQYYREEENGRGNFPPRFSGLQFPNYSSELNVNALELDDSALYLCASGSQETQYFGPGTRLLVL.